This passage covers 18 T cell receptor beta chains from one sample sequenced in a study of regulatory T cells in long-lasting Graves disease. The authors built TCR beta libraries using iRepertoire HTBI primers and Arm-PCR of CDR3 regions. TCRdb passed the multiplex PCR reads through MiXCR, listing each CDR3 protein once. The sample holds roughly 700,000 distinct CDR3 sequences; about 32% are singletons and the top ten take around 42%. Noted time point: persistent/refractory GD, antithyroid drugs over 5 years with positive TRAb. PBMC RNA served as the TCR library source. Sequencing used peripheral blood mononuclear cells (PBMCs), obtained when the disease was refractory, from a patient treated with antithyroid drugs. These receptors were taken from a female donor with Graves disease.

A remark on this clonotype: One end of the junction varies from germline; a read error may be responsible. This chain joins TRBV5-4 and TRBJ1-5, with D unresolved. In germline, CDR1 is SGHNT, CDR2 YYREEE (reference sequence). The CDR3 is made up of 16 amino acids. The CDR3 reads CANSPGPSYSNQPQHF. The CDR3 DNA sequence: TGTGCCAACAGCCCCGGACCGAGCTATAGCAATCAGCCCCAGCATTTT.

In its sample, this clonotype was seen many times. The rearrangement links TRBV2 to TRBJ1-1, with D maybe TRBD1 (6 bases). The germline CDR1 and CDR2 sequences are SNHLY and FYNNEI. The CDR3 runs 13 residues. Trimming left V 4 bases short and J 4 bases short, with 10 bases between. The DNA for the CDR3 is TGTGCCAGCAGTGCTGGACAGTTCACTGAAGCTTTCTTT. Its protein is CASSAGQFTEAFF.

Ten or more counts support this clonotype. V gene TRBV15 combines with J gene TRBJ1-5, with 10 bases fitting TRBD1. V lost 5 bases to trimming and J lost 5 bases; unmatched junction nucleotides: 6. The length of the CDR3 is 15 residues. Germline CDR1 LNHNV, CDR2 YYDKDF (reference sequence). CDR3 DNA: TGTGCCACCAGCTCAGACAGGGGGCTCGATCAGCCCCAGCATTTT. Translation: CATSSDRGLDQPQHF.

This clonotype was counted only a few times. The V and J genes are TRBV6-1 and TRBJ2-5; TRBD2 is a possible D gene (6 bases). The CDR3 length is 17 residues. V shed 6 bases and J shed 2 bases, with 22 bases lying between them. Germline assignment: CDR1 MNHNS and CDR2 SASEGT. DNA for the CDR3: TGTGCCAGCAGCCGGACCACCACTATGCGGGGACAAGAGACCCAGTACTTC. This translates into CASSRTTTMRGQETQYF.

This clonotype was picked up one time. This chain connects TRBV3-1 to TRBJ1-1; 8 nucleotides agree with TRBD1. Germline trimming cut 1 base from V and 8 bases from J; bases unmatched to any gene: 3. Looked up from germline, CDR1 is LGHDT and CDR2 is YNNKEL (reference sequence). The CDR3 runs 13 residues. The CDR3 loop is CASSQGRTGEAFF. As DNA, the CDR3 is TGTGCCAGCAGCCAAGGACGGACAGGGGAAGCTTTCTTT.

This chain uses TRBV6-2 or TRBV6-3 with TRBJ1-2; possible D gene TRBD1, 5 bases. The germline V gene encodes CDR1 MNHEY and CDR2 SVGEGT. Trimming left V 6 bases short and J 4 bases short, with 12 bases between. This CDR3 comprises 13 residues. The CDR3 here is CASSRRGTYGYTF. The CDR3 nucleotides are TGTGCCAGCAGCCGCCGTGGGACCTATGGCTACACCTTC.

This clonotype occurred a few times. V usage is TRBV2 and J usage is TRBJ2-7, with 7 bases identical to TRBD1. The CDR3 extends over 15 amino acids. Germline V gene data show CDR1 as SNHLY and CDR2 as FYNNEI. V was clipped by 7 bases and J by 5 bases; unmatched bases: 14. This chain's CDR3 is CASKTGPSTFDEQYF. The CDR3 nucleotides are TGTGCCAGCAAGACAGGGCCCTCAACATTTGACGAGCAGTACTTC.

The rearrangement links TRBV29-1 to TRBJ1-3; 8 positions agree with TRBD1. The CDR3 runs to 13 residues. Germline V gene lookup returns CDR1 SQVTM and CDR2 ANQGSEA. The junction had 6 bases not matched to a gene; V was cut back by 7 bases and J by 4 bases. CDR3 DNA: TGCAGCGCCGCGACAGGGGCCGGAAACACCATATATTTT. This encodes CSAATGAGNTIYF.

The chain has TRBV2 and TRBJ1-5; unclear D gene. V lost 9 bases and J 4 bases, leaving 13 bases between the germline ends. From germline, CDR1 is SNHLY and CDR2 FYNNEI. This CDR3 contains 13 residues. CDR3 coding DNA: TGTGCCAGTGCCATAGGGATAAATCAGCCCCAGCATTTT. It encodes CASAIGINQPQHF. Based on the CDR3 plus reference TRBV2 and TRBJ1-5, the full variable domain is EPEVTQTPSHQVTQMGQEVILRCVPISNHLYFYWYRQILGQKVEFLVSFYNNEISEKSEIFDDQFSVERPDGSNFTLKIRSTKLEDSAMYFCASAIGINQPQHFGDGTRLSIL.

In its sample, this clonotype was seen many times. The CDR3 loop reads CASTGTDKETQYF. The DNA for the CDR3 is TGTGCCAGCACCGGGACGGACAAAGAGACCCAGTACTTC. This chain connects TRBV6-1 to TRBJ2-5; either TRBD1 or TRBD2 may supply D (5 bases each). Per the germline V gene, CDR1 is MNHNS and CDR2 is SASEGT. Trimming took off 7 bases at V and 3 bases at J, with 12 bases between the two ends. This CDR3 is 13 amino acids long.

As regards this clonotype: It is likely a read error, because the conserved phenylalanine at the end of the CDR3 is missing. The chain combines TRBV6-1 with TRBJ1-4; the D is unclear. This CDR3 spans 14 amino acids. Germline V gene sequence: CDR1 MNHNS, CDR2 SASEGT. Between the trimmed V and J ends, which lost 6 bases and 0 bases, there was a span of 8 bases. The chain's CDR3 is CASRKQATNEKLFS. The CDR3 DNA sequence: TGTGCCAGCAGGAAACAAGCAACTAATGAAAAACTGTTTTCT.

Regarding this clonotype: Since a much larger clone is just one base distant, this may be a read error. The chain employs TRBV2 and TRBJ2-2, with D possibly being TRBD2 (5 bases). Germline V CDR1 and CDR2: SNHLY, FYNNEI. CDR3 length: 16 amino acids. Here the CDR3 reads CASSDLRGVVTGEPFF. The CDR3 coding sequence is TGTGCCAGCAGTGACTTACGGGGAGTGGTCACCGGGGAGCCGTTTTTT.

The chain joins TRBV6-1 to TRBJ1-5; D call uncertain. CDR1 and CDR2 (germline): MNHNS, SASEGT. This CDR3 contains 15 residues. V lost 0 bases and J lost 7, with 13 bases in between. The CDR3 loop reads CASSEAQVTRQPQHF. The CDR3, as DNA: TGTGCCAGCAGTGAAGCCCAGGTGACTAGGCAGCCCCAGCATTTT.

The rearrangement uses TRBV20-1 and TRBJ2-5; D unresolved. CDR1 and CDR2 from the germline V gene are DFQATT and SNEGSKA (reference sequence). Between the trimmed V and J ends, which lost 7 bases and 5 bases, there was a span of 11 bases. There are 11 residues in the CDR3. The CDR3 DNA follows: TGCAGTGAACAGAAAGGGGAGACCCAGTACTTC. This translates into CSEQKGETQYF.

The chain joins TRBV5-1 to TRBJ1-1; D is unclear. V was pared by 0 bases and J by 3 bases, with 12 bases between. The CDR3 runs to 15 residues. Germline CDR1 is SGHRS and CDR2 is YFSETQ. The CDR3 region is CASSLAGVSYTEAFF. As DNA, the CDR3 is TGCGCCAGCAGCTTGGCTGGGGTATCTTACACTGAAGCTTTCTTT.

This clonotype was picked up many times. The gene calls are TRBV2 and TRBJ2-2; tentative D call: TRBD2 (6 bases). CDR3 length equals 14 residues. Deletions cut 5 bases from V and 3 bases from J, with 10 bases between. Germline CDR1 SNHLY, CDR2 FYNNEI. CDR3 region: CASSWGLDTGELFF. The CDR3 DNA reads TGTGCCAGCAGTTGGGGACTTGACACCGGGGAGCTGTTTTTT. Full variable domain (remainder filled in from reference TRBV2 and TRBJ2-2): EPEVTQTPSHQVTQMGQEVILRCVPISNHLYFYWYRQILGQKVEFLVSFYNNEISEKSEIFDDQFSVERPDGSNFTLKIRSTKLEDSAMYFCASSWGLDTGELFFGEGSRLTVL.

The rearrangement links TRBV5-1 to TRBJ1-5, with D possibly being TRBD1 (5 bases). The CDR3 runs to 15 residues. Germline V lookup: CDR1 SGHRS, CDR2 YFSETQ. Trimming removed 0 bases from V and 6 bases from J, with 13 bases in between. For the CDR3, the DNA is TGCGCCAGCAGCTTGGATTGGGGGTCCCCTCAGCCCCAGCATTTT. This translates into CASSLDWGSPQPQHF.

The table lists this clonotype with many counts. The chain carries TRBV3-1 and TRBJ2-5, with 8 bases matching TRBD2. Trimming at V came to 0 bases and at J to 4 bases, leaving 10 bases not matched to a gene. The CDR3 runs to 17 residues. Germline V gene sequence: CDR1 LGHDT, CDR2 YNNKEL (reference sequence). The CDR3: CASSQDSVLGLAETQYF. The CDR3 DNA sequence: TGTGCCAGCAGCCAAGATTCGGTCTTAGGACTAGCAGAGACCCAGTACTTC.